The next 18 T cell receptor beta chains were all read from a single sample in a study of blood T cell repertoires in COVID-19. TCRdb keeps only in-frame clones here, not all; method: immunoSEQ multiplex PCR. The sample lists 200,000 to 250,000 clones; approximately 90% were seen once. The sample was peripheral blood. These receptor sequences come from a woman aged 40 to 55 with acute or convalescent COVID-19.

The chain links TRBV18 to TRBJ2-3; D might be TRBD2 (6 bases). Trimming removed 3 bases at V and 4 bases at J, with 14 bases between. The CDR3 is made up of 15 amino acids. Germline CDR1 reads KGHSH; CDR2 reads LQKENI. The CDR3 reads CASSPFGGDSDTQYF. The CDR3 DNA reads as TGTGCCAGCTCACCCTTCGGCGGGGACTCAGATACGCAGTATTTT.

The gene calls are TRBV4-1 and TRBJ1-6; tentative D call: TRBD1 (6 bases). V lost 3 bases, J lost 14 bases, and 11 bases lay in between. CDR1 and CDR2 (germline): MGHRA, YSYEKL. The CDR3 has 12 residues. CDR3 coding DNA: TGCGCCAGCAGCCACCAAGGGGGTACCCTCCACTTT. Protein: CASSHQGGTLHF.

The chain recombines TRBV11-3 with TRBJ2-1, with 9 positions matching TRBD1. This CDR3 contains 16 residues. The V gene's germline CDR1 is SGHNT and CDR2 YENEEA. The J segment lost 6 bases and the V segment lost 3 bases, leaving 9 bases of the junction unmatched. The CDR3 is CASSFSAGTGLNEQFF. CDR3 DNA sequence: TGTGCCAGCAGCTTCTCAGCCGGGACAGGGCTCAATGAGCAGTTCTTC.

This clone was detected only a few times. V gene TRBV7-8 combines with J gene TRBJ1-5; no firm D call. Germline CDR1 is SGHVS and CDR2 is FQNEAQ. The CDR3 extends over 16 amino acids. The V gene lost 2 bases and the J gene lost 0 bases, with 11 bases spanning the gap. Here the CDR3 reads CASSLLAVTSNQPQHF. The CDR3 DNA follows: TGTGCCAGCAGCTTATTGGCAGTAACTAGCAATCAGCCCCAGCATTTT.

The V and J genes are TRBV19 and TRBJ2-2; the match to TRBD1 covers 7 bases. The ends lost 6 bases at V and 2 bases at J; junction bases unmatched: 6. This CDR3 is 15 amino acids long. Germline values: CDR1 LNHDA, CDR2 SQIVND (reference sequence). This chain's CDR3 is CASSPTGRNTGELFF. CDR3 nucleotide sequence: TGTGCCAGTAGCCCGACAGGGAGAAACACCGGGGAGCTGTTTTTT.

V usage is TRBV7-9 and J usage is TRBJ1-6; TRBD1 matches 7 bases. V dropped 5 bases and J dropped 8; count of bases not matched to a gene: 6. The germline gives CDR1 SEHNR, CDR2 FQNEAQ (reference sequence). This CDR3 region has 14 residues. The CDR3 is CASSPRGPDSPLHF. CDR3 nucleotides: TGTGCCAGCAGCCCTAGGGGGCCTGATTCACCCCTCCACTTT.

V gene TRBV2 combines with J gene TRBJ1-1; TRBD1 agrees at 8 bases. Unmatched junction bases numbered 4, after V lost 6 bases and J lost 4 bases. Germline-derived CDR1 and CDR2 are SNHLY and FYNNEI. CDR3 length: 13 amino acids. As DNA, the CDR3 is TGTGCCAGCAGAGGACAGGGTCCCACTGAAGCTTTCTTT. It encodes CASRGQGPTEAFF.

The chain couples TRBV11-2 to TRBJ2-7; the match to TRBD1 covers 7 bases. The CDR3 is 13 residues long. Germline CDR1 is SGHAT and CDR2 is FQNNGV. J gave up 6 bases and V 5 bases, and 7 bases lay outside the gene matches. The CDR3 region is CASSPRQGFEQYV. CDR3 in DNA: TGTGCCAGCAGCCCCCGACAGGGCTTCGAGCAGTACGTC.

CDR3 sequence reads: CASSLNSGGISFQETQYF. The DNA for the CDR3 is TGCGCCAGCAGCTTGAATAGCGGGGGGATTAGCTTCCAAGAGACCCAGTACTTC. The rearrangement joins TRBV5-1 to TRBJ2-5; 10 bases are a match to TRBD2. Germline loops: CDR1 SGHRS, CDR2 YFSETQ. Unmatched junction bases numbered 10, after V lost 1 base and J lost 1 base. The CDR3 is 18 residues long.

This clone showed up just once. This sequence joins TRBV6-5 and TRBJ1-2; no definite D call. The length of the CDR3 is 13 residues. Germline CDR1 reads MNHEY; CDR2 reads SVGAGI. The V end was cut by 8 bases, the J end by 4 bases, with 14 bases between. CDR3 DNA sequence: TGTGCCAGCTACCAGGCACTGGGCTATGGCTACACCTTC. It codes for CASYQALGYGYTF.

The rearrangement links TRBV19 to TRBJ1-2, with 7 bases aligning to TRBD1. This CDR3 is built from 13 residues. The trim removed 4 bases at V and 8 bases at J, leaving 7 bases unmatched. Per germline, CDR1 LNHDA and CDR2 SQIVND (reference sequence). CDR3 loop: CASSTLTGNGYTF. CDR3 coding DNA: TGTGCCAGTAGTACCCTGACAGGGAACGGCTACACCTTC.

The rearrangement joins TRBV5-4 to TRBJ1-2; 9 nucleotides match TRBD1. The CDR3 extends over 15 amino acids. With 4 bases clipped from V and 4 bases from J, the junction kept 8 bases outside the gene matches. Germline CDR1 is SGHNT and CDR2 is YYREEE (reference sequence). The CDR3 protein is CASSTFRTGAYGYTF. The CDR3 DNA reads as TGTGCCAGCAGCACCTTTCGGACAGGGGCCTATGGCTACACCTTC.

This sequence joins TRBV6-5 and TRBJ1-6; D perhaps matches TRBD1 (6 bases). Between the trimmed V and J ends, which lost 7 bases and 10 bases, there was a span of 20 bases. Germline assignment: CDR1 MNHEY and CDR2 SVGAGI. The CDR3 covers 15 residues. In DNA form, the CDR3 reads TGTGCCAGCACCACACAGGACAGCGTCAGCTCACCCCTCCACTTT. Protein product: CASTTQDSVSSPLHF.

The chain carries TRBV24-1 and TRBJ2-5, with D possibly being TRBD2 (6 bases). This CDR3 comprises 15 residues. Deletions cut 5 bases from V and 0 bases from J, with 12 bases between. Germline CDR1 KGHDR, CDR2 SFDVKD. The CDR3, as DNA: TGTGCCACCAGTGTTGGGGACTCTTACCAAGAGACCCAGTACTTC. Its translation: CATSVGDSYQETQYF.

The V gene is TRBV5-1, the J gene TRBJ2-1; TRBD2 agrees at 13 bases. The ends lost 4 bases at V and 10 bases at J; junction bases unmatched: 11. The CDR3 is 16 amino acids. From germline, CDR1 is SGHRS and CDR2 YFSETQ. The CDR3 reads CASSQPTSGGAGEQFF. CDR3 DNA: TGCGCCAGCAGCCAGCCAACTAGCGGGGGGGCTGGGGAGCAGTTCTTC.

The chain couples TRBV5-1 to TRBJ2-5, with 8 positions matching TRBD2. Looked up from germline, CDR1 is SGHRS and CDR2 is YFSETQ. This CDR3 is built from 18 residues. The junction had 15 bases not matched to a gene; V was cut back by 2 bases and J by 3 bases. CDR3 protein: CASSFRLVGGGPKETQYF. CDR3 bases: TGCGCCAGCAGCTTCAGGTTGGTCGGCGGGGGGCCTAAAGAGACCCAGTACTTC.

This clone was found once. This chain joins TRBV19 and TRBJ1-2; 10 bases are shared with TRBD1. The J segment lost 7 bases and the V segment lost 3 bases, leaving 5 bases of the junction unmatched. CDR1 and CDR2 (germline): LNHDA, SQIVND (reference sequence). The CDR3 is made up of 14 amino acids. CDR3 bases: TGTGCCAGTAGTATCCGGGACAGGGGTTCTGGCTACACCTTC. Its translation: CASSIRDRGSGYTF. The variable domain in full, with the rest retrieved from reference TRBV19 and TRBJ1-2, is DGGITQSPKYLFRKEGQNVTLSCEQNLNHDAMYWYRQDPGQGLRLIYYSQIVNDFQKGDIAEGYSVSREKKESFPLTVTSAQKNPTAFYLCASSIRDRGSGYTFGSGTRLTVV.

The genes are TRBV7-8 and TRBJ1-1; no firm D call. Trimming left V 5 bases short and J 1 base short, with 8 bases between. This CDR3 spans 13 amino acids. CDR1 and CDR2 from the germline V gene are SGHVS and FQNEAQ. CDR3 sequence: CASSLTGNTEAFF. The CDR3 DNA sequence: TGTGCCAGCAGCCTTACTGGGAACACTGAAGCTTTCTTT.